Presented here are 13 T cell receptor beta chains from one specimen sequenced in a study of response to subunit inactivated influenza vaccine (dated by TCRdb to the late 2010s). The receptor library was made with RT-PCR. TCRdb names Illumina HiSeq 2500 as the instrument used. TCRdb's own reprocessing of the public reads used fastp at Q25 and MiXCR and kept productive beta chains. For every CDR3 protein sequence, its rows merge into one entry that carries the most common genes and DNA. The sample contains roughly 550,000 distinct CDR3 sequences, approximately 24% of them found a single time. Clones ranked in the top ten supply 2.5% to 3% of the sample. The same data also went into a second study, on T cells expressing NK-cell markers. The other study reports the following: 5'RACE template switching, by which a universal primer site and unique molecular identifiers were added, was used to make TCR beta cDNA libraries.

The sample in question was CD4+ T cells sorted from PBMCs, obtained roughly 12 days after vaccination. The origin of the receptors is a man aged 50 to 59 who received an inactivated influenza vaccine. Donor details come from another sample of the same person, matched by shared clones.

The J gene is TRBJ2-3, the V gene TRBV20-1; D unclear. The CDR3 runs 12 residues. Trimming shortened V by 1 base and J by 6 bases, and 8 bases separated the two germline ends. Germline V gives CDR1 DFQATT, CDR2 SNEGSKA (reference sequence). The CDR3 sequence is CSARGVSDTQYF. In nucleotides, the CDR3 is TGCAGTGCTAGAGGGGTCTCCGATACGCAGTATTTT.

The chain employs TRBV7-2 and TRBJ1-3; D ambiguous. The V and J ends lost 5 bases and 2 bases respectively, with 10 bases between them. The CDR3 consists of 14 residues. Germline lookup yields CDR1 SGHTA and CDR2 FQGNSA. This CDR3 is CASSPRWAGNTIYF. In DNA form, the CDR3 reads TGTGCCAGCAGCCCCCGCTGGGCTGGAAACACCATATATTTT.

V is TRBV20-1 and J is TRBJ1-1; maybe TRBD1 (5 bases). V dropped 3 bases and J dropped 2 bases, with 13 bases sitting between them. CDR1 DFQATT and CDR2 SNEGSKA come from the germline V gene (reference sequence). This CDR3 contains 14 residues. Written as DNA, the CDR3 is TGCAGTGCTAGCCGGGACTACGATAACACTGAAGCTTTCTTT. As protein: CSASRDYDNTEAFF.

The chain is built from TRBV12-3 or TRBV12-4 and TRBJ2-5; 10 bases match TRBD1. Trimming removed 4 bases from V and 9 bases from J; junction bases left unmatched: 5. The length of the CDR3 is 13 residues. The CDR3 spells CASSWDRGFAQYF. DNA for the CDR3: TGTGCCAGCAGTTGGGACAGGGGCTTTGCCCAGTACTTC.

This clonotype turned up a few times. The chain is built from TRBV20-1 and TRBJ1-1, with 8 bases that match TRBD1. Trimming removed 1 base from V and 6 bases from J; junction bases left unmatched: 7. CDR1 and CDR2 (germline): DFQATT, SNEGSKA (reference sequence). The CDR3 consists of 14 residues. CDR3 sequence reads: CSARVQGQGPEAFF. The CDR3 nucleotides are TGCAGTGCTAGAGTTCAAGGACAGGGCCCTGAAGCTTTCTTT.

V and J are TRBV6-2 or TRBV6-3 and TRBJ1-5, with TRBD1 identical over 9 bases. V shed 6 bases and J 3 bases; nucleotides not matched to a gene: 3. Germline CDR1 MNHEY, CDR2 SVGEGT. This CDR3 spans 14 amino acids. CDR3 residues: CASSGTGNNQPQHF. For the CDR3, the DNA is TGTGCCAGCAGCGGGACAGGGAACAATCAGCCCCAGCATTTT.

This clonotype has a handful of counts. The chain carries TRBV18 and TRBJ2-2; D is uncertain. Germline CDR1 and CDR2: KGHSH and LQKENI. V was trimmed by 3 bases and J by 7 bases, leaving 9 bases between them. The CDR3 extends over 13 amino acids. The CDR3: CASSPQKGGELFF. DNA for the CDR3: TGTGCCAGCTCACCCCAGAAAGGCGGGGAGCTGTTTTTT.

This clonotype came up many times. For the CDR3, the DNA is TGTGCCAGCAGCCGGGACATCCTTGGGGGGACCCAGTACTTC. It yields the protein CASSRDILGGTQYF. The chain has TRBV11-2 and TRBJ2-5, with a possible D match to TRBD1 (6 bases). V was pared by 5 bases and J by 7 bases, with 17 bases between. Germline V gene sequence: CDR1 SGHAT, CDR2 FQNNGV. The CDR3 loop spans 14 amino acids.

This clonotype was seen a handful of times. The rearrangement links TRBV5-1 to TRBJ1-2; 9 bases map to TRBD1. J lost 2 bases, V lost 4 bases, and 3 bases had no gene match. Germline CDR1 and CDR2: SGHRS and YFSETQ. The CDR3 extends over 14 amino acids. The CDR3 coding sequence is TGCGCCAGCAGCGGGGGACAGGGAAACTATGGCTACACCTTC. Translated: CASSGGQGNYGYTF.

This clonotype came up a few times. J is TRBJ1-2 and V is TRBV11-2; D possibly corresponds to TRBD1 (6 bases). Trimming took off 3 bases at V and 9 bases at J, with 29 bases between the two ends. CDR1 and CDR2 from the germline V gene are SGHAT and FQNNGV. The CDR3 is 18 amino acids. The CDR3 spells CASSFPKQGPGTSGSYTF. CDR3 in DNA: TGTGCCAGCAGCTTTCCCAAACAGGGACCGGGTACGTCGGGAAGCTACACCTTC.

The gene calls are TRBV2 and TRBJ2-7; 9 bases map to TRBD1. Trimming took 5 bases from V and 6 from J; bases not matched to a gene: 14. The CDR3 totals 16 residues. Germline V gene lookup returns CDR1 SNHLY and CDR2 FYNNEI. The CDR3 sequence: CASSPSGATTGGEQYF. In DNA form, the CDR3 reads TGTGCCAGCAGTCCCTCAGGGGCTACGACAGGGGGCGAGCAGTACTTC.

This chain uses TRBV5-1 with TRBJ2-1; no firm D call. CDR3 length equals 14 residues. The germline V and J ends were trimmed by 5 bases and 8 bases, with 17 bases remaining between them. In germline, CDR1 is SGHRS, CDR2 YFSETQ. Here the CDR3 DNA reads TGCGCCAGCAGTCCGCGGCCCGAGTCGGATGAGCAGTTCTTC. Its translation is CASSPRPESDEQFF.

This CDR3 reads CSATSLAGRSYNEQFF. DNA for the CDR3: TGCAGCGCCACGAGTTTAGCGGGACGCTCCTACAATGAGCAGTTCTTC. The chain recombines TRBV29-1 with TRBJ2-1; 8 bases match TRBD2. Germline V CDR1 and CDR2: SQVTM, ANQGSEA. Germline trimming cut 7 bases from V and 0 bases from J; bases unmatched to any gene: 11. This CDR3 contains 16 residues.